The clone carrying this T cell receptor (beta chain) was observed at least ten times. Its matching antigen is unknown. Disease duration was under 3 months in the ophthalmopathy patients, who also had a Clinical Activity Score of at least 3 and a NOSPECS grade of at least 4. This sample was included in a study of T cells in Graves' hyperthyroidism and ophthalmopathy. Regarding the study as a whole: By a 13 V-J model, ophthalmopathy was set apart from stable hyperthyroidism. Most clonotypes expanded in thyroid above 0.001 were likewise present in blood.

Amplification targeted TCR beta CDR3 regions from RNA transcripts. The primer set for the first-round RT-PCR of the TCR CDR3 was HTBI. TCRdb reprocessed the multiplex PCR reads via MiXCR and lists one record per CDR3 protein. Here the sample spans some 500,000 distinct CDR3 sequences, approximately 25% being singletons. Trimming left V 6 bases short and J 4 bases short, with 15 bases between. Germline CDR1 and CDR2: MDHEN and SYDVKM. The CDR3 totals 14 residues. The TCR originated in a woman in her twenties or thirties with Graves' ophthalmopathy. V is TRBV28 and J is TRBJ1-2, with a tentative D call TRBD1 (5 bases). The specimen was blood. The DNA for the CDR3 is TGTGCCAGCAGAAGGGGACTAACGATCTATGGCTACACCTTC. Encoded protein: CASRRGLTIYGYTF.